Each of the 26 T cell receptor beta chains below was sequenced from the same sample in a study of human T cells and chemical hapten exposure (dated by TCRdb to the early 2020s). The receptor library was made with RACE. Sequencer: NextSeq 500. Starting from the raw public reads, TCRdb applied fastp trimming at Q25, assembled clones with MiXCR and retained in-frame beta chains. For every CDR3 protein sequence, its rows merge into one entry that carries the most common genes and DNA. The sample has 150,000 to 200,000 distinct CDR3 sequences on record, around a quarter of them singletons. The ten largest clones add up to 2.1% of the sample. The time point label for this specimen denotes: patch test 3, about 24 weeks after DPC sensitization. The treatment or condition label, as the study defines it: therapeutic diphenylcyclopropenone sensitization with weekly scalp DPC. The sample consisted of whole blood, taken in connection with sensitization to the hapten diphenylcyclopropenone (DPC). These receptors all stem from a woman younger than 35 with alopecia areata. Some clones in this sample may be carry-over from other donors' samples.

V is TRBV3-1 and J is TRBJ2-2; unclear D gene. The germline V and J ends were trimmed by 1 base and 7 bases, with 10 bases remaining between them. Germline V gives CDR1 LGHDT, CDR2 YNNKEL (reference sequence). This CDR3 has 14 residues. The CDR3 protein is CASSQVQKGGELFF. The CDR3 DNA reads TGTGCCAGCAGCCAAGTCCAGAAAGGCGGGGAGCTGTTTTTT.

In this sample, this clonotype turned up a few times. The gene calls are TRBV2 and TRBJ1-1; D call uncertain. The germline V and J ends were trimmed by 10 bases and 1 base, with 13 bases remaining between them. There are 13 residues in the CDR3. Germline CDR1 is SNHLY and CDR2 is FYNNEI. CDR3 DNA sequence: TGTGCCACCGCGGGCCAGGCGAACACTGAAGCTTTCTTT. Translated: CATAGQANTEAFF.

V gene TRBV4-3 combines with J gene TRBJ2-1; D may match TRBD1 or TRBD2 (5 bases each). The V end was cut by 0 bases, the J end by 8 bases, with 8 bases between. Germline values: CDR1 LGHNA, CDR2 YSLEER. CDR3 length equals 13 residues. The DNA of the CDR3 is TGCGCCAGCAGCCAAGATCGGGGCCATGAGCAGTTCTTC. Translating it yields CASSQDRGHEQFF.

The chain is built from TRBV20-1 and TRBJ2-1, with 12 bases aligning to TRBD2. Germline CDR1 reads DFQATT; CDR2 reads SNEGSKA (reference sequence). The CDR3 totals 16 residues. CDR3 sequence reads: CSARLAGVSPYNEQFF. CDR3 in DNA: TGCAGCGCCAGACTAGCGGGAGTTTCCCCCTACAATGAGCAGTTCTTC.

The table lists this clonotype with a few counts. V gene TRBV29-1 combines with J gene TRBJ2-7; D is possibly TRBD2 (5 bases). Trimming stripped 6 bases from V and 1 base from J, with 16 bases between. Germline assignment: CDR1 SQVTM and CDR2 ANQGSEA. The CDR3 consists of 14 residues. The CDR3 region is CSVAGRLSSYEQYF. The CDR3 coding sequence is TGCAGCGTCGCGGGCCGACTGTCTTCCTACGAGCAGTACTTC.

This clonotype has a count of ten or more. The genes are TRBV5-1 and TRBJ2-3; perhaps TRBD2 as D (5 bases). The CDR3 contains 11 residues. Trimming stripped 1 base from V and 13 bases from J, with 10 bases between. CDR1 is SGHRS, CDR2 YFSETQ, per germline. The CDR3 DNA reads TGCGCCAGCAGCTTGACGAGGGTGGAGTATTTT. Amino acids: CASSLTRVEYF. The complete variable domain, with remaining parts taken from reference TRBV5-1 and TRBJ2-3, reads KAGVTQTPRYLIKTRGQQVTLSCSPISGHRSVSWYQQTPGQGLQFLFEYFSETQRNKGNFPGRFSGRQFSNSRSEMNVSTLELGDSALYLCASSLTRVEYFGPGTRLTVL.

The V and J genes are TRBV12-3 or TRBV12-4 and TRBJ2-2; either TRBD1 or TRBD2 may supply D (6 bases each). The V end was cut by 6 bases, the J end by 4 bases, with 18 bases between. The CDR3 has 16 residues. The CDR3 loop is CASSSNGQRVTGELFF. The CDR3 DNA is TGTGCCAGCAGCTCGAACGGACAGCGGGTCACCGGGGAGCTGTTTTTT.

The chain employs TRBV11-2 and TRBJ2-1, with 8 bases fitting TRBD2. V lost 5 bases and J lost 9; bases outside the gene matches: 15. CDR3 length: 16 residues. CDR1 and CDR2 (germline): SGHAT, FQNNGV. The CDR3 sequence: CASSPGGSGSLGEQFF. CDR3 DNA: TGTGCCAGCAGCCCCGGAGGGAGCGGGAGTCTCGGTGAGCAGTTCTTC.

J is TRBJ2-7 and V is TRBV2; perhaps TRBD2 as D (7 bases). Germline loops: CDR1 SNHLY, CDR2 FYNNEI. V was trimmed by 2 bases and J by 0 bases, leaving 20 bases between them. The CDR3 sequence is 18 residues long. CDR3 amino acids: CASSETHPGGTRSYEQYF. CDR3 sequence (DNA): TGTGCCAGCAGTGAAACACACCCCGGGGGGACACGCTCCTACGAGCAGTACTTC.

This clonotype was counted between two and nine times. The chain couples TRBV7-6 to TRBJ2-1, with 9 bases lining up with TRBD2. After removal of 3 bases from V and 7 bases from J, the junction contained 10 bases not matched to a gene. The V gene's germline CDR1 is SGHVS and CDR2 FNYEAQ. The length of the CDR3 is 16 residues. The CDR3 protein is CASSFLSSGGLNEQFF. The CDR3 bases are TGTGCCAGCAGCTTCTTGTCCAGCGGGGGGCTGAATGAGCAGTTCTTC.

The chain employs TRBV29-1 and TRBJ2-7; 8 nucleotides match TRBD1. The CDR3 covers 12 residues. Germline trimming cut 7 bases from V and 1 base from J; bases unmatched to any gene: 3. Germline V gene sequence: CDR1 SQVTM, CDR2 ANQGSEA. DNA for the CDR3: TGCAGCGGGGGACAGGCGTCCTACGAGCAGTACTTC. It is translated as CSGGQASYEQYF.

This clonotype was found a few times. V is TRBV4-3 and J is TRBJ2-3, with D perhaps given as TRBD1 or TRBD2 (5 bases each). V shed 8 bases and J shed 2 bases, with 14 bases lying between them. The CDR3 contains 14 residues. Germline V gene lookup returns CDR1 LGHNA and CDR2 YSLEER. CDR3 amino acids: CASPRSGHTDTQYF. In DNA form, the CDR3 reads TGCGCCAGCCCCCGGAGCGGACACACAGATACGCAGTATTTT.

With regard to this clonotype: Mismatch with germline at one junction end may stem from a read error. This sequence joins TRBV2 and TRBJ1-5; 12 nucleotides match TRBD1. CDR3 length: 17 amino acids. Germline V gene data show CDR1 as SNHLY and CDR2 as FYNNEI. The CDR3 DNA sequence: TGTACCAGCGGGAGGGGAGGGACAGGGGGCTCAGGGCAGCCCCAGCATTTT. It codes for CTSGRGGTGGSGQPQHF.

This clonotype was observed a handful of times. This chain connects TRBV9 to TRBJ1-1; the D gene is possibly TRBD1 (6 bases). Trimming cost V 4 bases and J 0 bases, with 10 bases left between them. The CDR3 is 14 residues long. The V gene's germline CDR1 is SGDLS and CDR2 YYNGEE. The CDR3 nucleotides are TGTGCCAGCAGCAACAGGGACATGAACACTGAAGCTTTCTTT. Its protein is CASSNRDMNTEAFF.

The chain uses TRBV4-2 and TRBJ2-1; 8 nucleotides agree with TRBD1. Germline CDR1 is LGHNA and CDR2 is YNFKEQ. V lost 0 bases and J lost 7; bases outside the gene matches: 2. CDR3 length: 14 residues. The CDR3 sequence is CASSQEWTGNEQFF. In nucleotides, the CDR3 is TGTGCCAGCAGCCAAGAATGGACAGGGAATGAGCAGTTCTTC.

J is TRBJ1-5 and V is TRBV7-9, with D perhaps matching TRBD1 (5 bases). Per germline, CDR1 SEHNR and CDR2 FQNEAQ (reference sequence). Trimming removed 4 bases from V and 7 bases from J, with 11 bases in between. The CDR3 sequence is 13 residues long. This CDR3 is CASSSQGSQPQHF. The CDR3 DNA reads as TGTGCCAGCAGCTCCCAGGGAAGCCAGCCCCAGCATTTT.

This clonotype was seen a few times. This chain connects TRBV12-3 or TRBV12-4 to TRBJ1-2; 7 bases fit TRBD1. J gave up 2 bases and V 7 bases, and 4 bases lay outside the gene matches. This CDR3 is 13 amino acids long. CDR3 DNA: TGTGCCAGCACACCGACAGGGAACTATGGCTACACCTTC. Amino acid sequence: CASTPTGNYGYTF.

This sequence joins TRBV4-1 and TRBJ2-7, with TRBD1 identical over 7 bases. Per the germline V gene, CDR1 is MGHRA and CDR2 is YSYEKL. The CDR3 totals 16 residues. The J segment lost 1 base and the V segment lost 5 bases, leaving 11 bases of the junction unmatched. The CDR3 spells CASSSTGTERSYEQYF. CDR3 DNA sequence: TGCGCCAGCAGCTCTACCGGGACAGAGAGGTCCTACGAGCAGTACTTC.

The V and J genes are TRBV29-1 and TRBJ2-7, with 7 positions matching TRBD2. This CDR3 is built from 11 residues. CDR1 SQVTM and CDR2 ANQGSEA come from the germline V gene. V shed 7 bases and J 3 bases; nucleotides not matched to a gene: 3. The CDR3 protein is CSGGLVYEQYF. The CDR3 region has the DNA TGCAGCGGCGGACTAGTCTACGAGCAGTACTTC.

V and J are TRBV7-2 and TRBJ2-7, with D unresolved. Trimming took off 1 base at V and 4 bases at J, with 8 bases between the two ends. Germline V gives CDR1 SGHTA, CDR2 FQGNSA. The CDR3 extends over 13 amino acids. CDR3 DNA sequence: TGTGCCAGCAGCTTAGTCGGGTTATACGAGCAGTACTTC. Translated, it gives CASSLVGLYEQYF.

This clonotype was counted a few times. The rearrangement uses TRBV11-2 and TRBJ2-1; a weak D match, TRBD2 (5 bases). The CDR3 sequence is 12 residues long. CDR1 is SGHAT, CDR2 FQNNGV, per germline. Trimming removed 8 bases at V and 0 bases at J, with 5 bases between. CDR3 loop: CASGSSYNEQFF. CDR3 nucleotide sequence: TGTGCCAGCGGGAGCTCCTACAATGAGCAGTTCTTC.

In this sample, this clonotype turned up a few times. The chain employs TRBV7-2 and TRBJ2-1, with 11 bases fitting TRBD2. V was clipped by 5 bases and J by 6 bases; unmatched bases: 6. Per the germline V gene, CDR1 is SGHTA and CDR2 is FQGNSA. The CDR3 is 15 residues long. The CDR3 coding sequence is TGTGCCAGCAGCCGACTAGCGGGAAACCGCAATGAGCAGTTCTTC. This gives the protein CASSRLAGNRNEQFF.

This clonotype was picked up many times. The chain employs TRBV12-3 or TRBV12-4 and TRBJ1-5; D remains unclear. Trimming cost V 5 bases and J 9 bases, with 11 bases left between them. CDR3 length: 12 residues. This CDR3 reads CASSPQMLPQHF. The CDR3, as DNA: TGTGCCAGCAGTCCTCAAATGTTGCCCCAGCATTTT.

This clonotype turned up a few times. V gene TRBV7-9 combines with J gene TRBJ2-1, with D tentatively TRBD2 (7 bases). The CDR3 spans 15 residues. The ends were cut back, 4 bases at V and 7 bases at J, with 17 bases in the middle. Germline assignment: CDR1 SEHNR and CDR2 FQNEAQ (reference sequence). CDR3 nucleotide sequence: TGTGCCAGCAGCTCTAGTCCGGGGGGCAGGAATGAGCAGTTCTTC. Translated, it gives CASSSSPGGRNEQFF.

V is TRBV6-1 and J is TRBJ1-6; D gene unclear. The germline V and J ends were trimmed by 1 base and 14 bases, with 6 bases remaining between them. In germline, CDR1 is MNHNS, CDR2 SASEGT. There are 11 residues in the CDR3. CDR3 residues: CASSEVTSLHF. In DNA form, the CDR3 reads TGTGCCAGCAGTGAAGTAACTTCCCTCCACTTT.

This chain uses TRBV10-3 with TRBJ1-1, with no clear D. The CDR3 runs to 13 residues. CDR1 is ENHRY, CDR2 SYGVKD, per germline. Deletions cut 6 bases from V and 1 base from J, with 9 bases between. As DNA, the CDR3 is TGTGCCATCAGCCAAATTCAGAACACTGAAGCTTTCTTT. It codes for CAISQIQNTEAFF.